This TCR beta chain was obtained from a study of blood T cell repertoires in COVID-19. Seattle's cohort entered during active infection and was followed longitudinally. Using immunoSEQ multiplex PCR, the repertoire was profiled, and TCRdb retains in-frame clones only, with some absent. The sample consists of approximately 390,000 clones, more than 75% of them appearing once. V shed 3 bases and J shed 1 base, with 6 bases lying between them. This CDR3 has 14 amino acids. The germline V gene encodes CDR1 LNHDA and CDR2 SQIVND (reference sequence). The sequenced sample was peripheral blood. This clonotype was sampled from a woman between 55 and 75 years old with COVID-19, enrolled during active disease. The rearrangement links TRBV19 to TRBJ2-2; no reliable D call. Here the CDR3 reads CASSILQNTGELFF. In DNA form, the CDR3 reads TGTGCCAGTAGTATCTTACAGAACACCGGGGAGCTGTTTTTT. Complete variable domain (other parts from reference TRBV19 and TRBJ2-2): DGGITQSPKYLFRKEGQNVTLSCEQNLNHDAMYWYRQDPGQGLRLIYYSQIVNDFQKGDIAEGYSVSREKKESFPLTVTSAQKNPTAFYLCASSILQNTGELFFGEGSRLTVL.